This T cell receptor beta chain came from a study of blood T cell repertoires in COVID-19. Overall study context: There were acute and convalescent COVID-19 samples, and they came from the United States, Italy and Spain.

CDR3 length: 14 residues. With 1 base removed from V and 2 bases from J, the gap between germline ends came to 8 bases. CDR1 is LGHDT and CDR2 is YNNKEL in the germline V gene (reference sequence). Individuals drawn from some 25 US areas were roughly 18 to 95 years old. The data were produced by immunoSEQ multiplex PCR, yet TCRdb's version contains in-frame clones alone and is incomplete. Here the sample spans a few hundred thousand clones, more than 75% being singletons. The TCR originated in a woman under 30 who had recovered from COVID-19. The sample was PBMCs or T cells enriched from blood (not recorded which). The chain couples TRBV3-1 (or the pseudogene TRBV3-2) to TRBJ1-2, with D perhaps matching TRBD1 (6 bases). This chain's CDR3 is CASSQVGGNYGYTF. The CDR3 DNA reads as TGTGCCAGCAGCCAAGTAGGGGGAAACTATGGCTACACCTTC.